These 4 T cell receptor beta chains originate from one sample sequenced in a study of shared clonotypes between healthy human individuals. Measured with immunoSEQ multiplex PCR; TCRdb has only the in-frame clones, and not every one. The sample yields about 1 million clones, approximately 80% seen once. The material sequenced was memory CD4+ T cells from PBMCs. Subset of the sample: CD45RA-negative fraction. The receptors stem from a man younger than 30 in good health. Some clones in this sample may be carry-over from other donors' samples.

V and J are TRBV7-3 and TRBJ2-6, with D possibly TRBD1 on 5 matching bases. With 1 base removed from V and 3 bases from J, the gap between germline ends came to 7 bases. Germline V CDR1 and CDR2: SGHTA, FQGTGA. The CDR3 is 15 residues long. CDR3: CASSLSQGGANVLTF. CDR3 DNA sequence: TGTGCCAGCAGCTTAAGCCAGGGTGGGGCCAACGTCCTGACTTTC.

In this sample, this clone turned up many times. The chain combines TRBV27 with TRBJ1-2; a weak D match, TRBD1 (5 bases). CDR3 length: 14 residues. Trimming shortened V by 7 bases and J by 1 base, and 13 bases separated the two germline ends. Germline CDR1 reads MNHEY; CDR2 reads SMNVEV (reference sequence). The CDR3 DNA reads as TGTGCCAGCAAACCCGGGACGGTTAACTATGGCTACACCTTC. This sequence encodes CASKPGTVNYGYTF.

The V call is TRBV21-1, the J call TRBJ2-7. TRBV21-1 is noted as a pseudogene. The length of the CDR3 is 12 residues. The CDR3 bases are TGTGCCAGCAGCAAAGCGCTGCACGAGCAGTACTTC. Translating gives CASSKALHEQYF.

This clone was seen repeatedly, ten times or more. V usage is TRBV19 and J usage is TRBJ1-2; TRBD1 might be the D (6 bases). V dropped 4 bases and J dropped 4 bases, with 16 bases sitting between them. Germline values: CDR1 LNHDA, CDR2 SQIVND (reference sequence). The CDR3 sequence is 15 residues long. Written as DNA, the CDR3 is TGTGCCAGTAGTACACGTCTAGGGGGGAGCTATGGCTACACCTTC. Protein product: CASSTRLGGSYGYTF.